This T cell receptor (beta chain) originates from a study of vaccination effects on CD4 cells after COVID-19 (dated by TCRdb to the early 2020s). For the wider study: Two doses of either the BNT162b2 or the mRNA-1273 mRNA SARS-CoV-2 vaccine were administered to participants. The full study included roughly 11 COVID-19 convalescent patients and a few SARS-CoV-2-naive healthy vaccine recipients. SARS-CoV-2 spike-specific CD4+ TCR repertoires were compared before and after mRNA vaccination in COVID-19 convalescent patients and in infection-naive vaccine recipients. Cultures from other donors in the study were sequenced with the Oncomine TCR Beta short-read assay on an Illumina iSeq 100. Pre-vaccine samples were drawn from a couple of convalescent patients 16 days and one week before the first dose, at 142 and 148 days after COVID-19 diagnosis.

To identify antigen-specific CD4+ T cell clonotypes by their expansion, the ViraFEST assay first stimulated PBMC with viral peptide pools and then applied TCR sequencing. After about 10 days of culture, CD4+ T cells were isolated with the EasySep CD4+ T cell isolation kit. Convalescent patients had PCR-confirmed SARS-CoV-2 infection between March and December 2020, before Alpha, Beta and Delta variants emerged in the United States. A few million PBMC per well were cultured with 10 ug/ml peptides in IMDM containing roughly 5% human AB serum, roughly 9.5 IU/ml IL-2 and gentamicin. On days 3 and 7, half of the culture medium was replaced with fresh IL-2-containing medium. Unless otherwise noted, each peptide stimulation condition was cultured in triplicate wells. PBMC were separated from whole blood using Ficoll-Paque Plus gradient centrifugation and were then either cryopreserved at -140C or used fresh. Genomic DNA was extracted from cultured CD4+ T cells with the QIAamp micro DNA kit.

Counted from cysteine to phenylalanine, this CDR3 has 12 amino acids. Of the read, only the CDR3 DNA is kept; its 36 bases are in frame from base 1. Per the germline V gene, SGHTS is the CDR1 and YDEGEE is the CDR2. V sheds 3 bases and J sheds 5 bases, leaving 8 bases between their ends. Study-level results and caveats: For convalescent patients, new clones induced by the vaccine made up most of the post-vaccine spike-reactive repertoire, and these new clones were largely distinct from the clones induced by infection. At late post-vaccination timepoints, both infection-induced and vaccine-induced clones showed marked clonal contraction, consistent with waning T cell responses. The study was limited by a small number of convalescent patients, and early post-infection timepoints were lacking.

Libraries came from the immunoSEQ multiplex PCR assay. DNA from the cultured and isolated CD4+ T cells underwent TCR beta CDR3 sequencing. The published analysis was carried out like this. Non-productive TCR sequences were removed, reads were trimmed to the CDR3 region, and CDR3s of at least 7 amino acids were retained. Antigen-specific clonotypes were identified with the MANAFEST web app by comparing expansion in peptide wells against reference cultures. Positive clones required FDR<0.05 expansion versus reference and all other wells, odds ratio above 5, and frequency above 0.1% in two replicate wells. Clonotypes significantly expanded in SARS-CoV-2 spike wells and in at least one common cold coronavirus spike condition were defined as cross-reactive. Using the stringdist R package, CDR3 similarity was measured by Levenshtein distance, and unrooted trees were constructed with ape in R 3.6.1. The clones in this table, taken by TCRdb from immuneACCESS, are in-frame only. Not every clone is retained; where verified, under half of the shortfall comes from an unresolved V gene, and the cause of the rest is unknown. V and J calls and clone size are copied from that table; D and trimming were computed from the DNA. The sample table contains tens of thousands of clones; only one count was recorded for about four fifths of them. The ten most abundant clones make up around 38% of the sample.

Concerning this clone: The antigen it recognizes is unknown. Per-base qualities were not stored, and no clone one base away is much larger.

This chain is built from TRBV5-8 and TRBJ2-5; the D region possibly corresponds to TRBD1 (6 bases align). The input for sequencing was CD4+ T cells from PBMCs cultured with a peptide pool, taken before COVID-19 vaccination. This receptor was obtained from a human donor who had a prior SARS-CoV-2 infection. The CDR3 reads CASSSQGETQYF. The bases read TGTGCCAGCAGCTCCCAGGGGGAGACCCAGTACTTC.